The next 10 T cell receptor beta chains were all read from a single sample in a study of read filtering for tumor transcriptome and immune sequencing. This library used around 400 ng RNA and molecular barcoded adaptors spanning alpha/delta and beta/gamma chains. TCRdb independently ran MiXCR on the reads; one entry per CDR3 protein. This sample yields 45,000 to 55,000 distinct CDR3 sequences, of which around 20% are seen a single time; 15% belongs to the top ten. Sequences were obtained from a population of CD138-negative cells sorted from bone marrow. The receptors were sampled from a donor at least 40 years old with multiple myeloma.

This clonotype appeared many times. The gene calls are TRBV13 and TRBJ2-2; 7 nucleotides line up with TRBD2. V lost 2 bases and J lost 6; bases outside the gene matches: 3. Looked up from germline, CDR1 is PRHDT and CDR2 is FYEKMQ (reference sequence). This CDR3 contains 14 residues. CDR3 sequence (DNA): TGTGCCAGCAGCTTATTGACTAGCCCCGGGGAGCTGTTTTTT. This translates into CASSLLTSPGELFF.

Concerning this clonotype itself: This likely traces to a read error, being one base from a far larger clone. The chain couples TRBV7-9 to TRBJ1-1, with D perhaps matching TRBD1 (6 bases). The closer fit of TRBJ1-6 to the DNA end suggests the J call may be wrong. CDR1 SEHNR and CDR2 FQNEAQ come from the germline V gene (reference sequence). This CDR3 contains 14 residues. Here the CDR3 DNA reads TGTGCCAGCAGCGTATCCACAGGGTTTTCACTCCTCCACTTT. It codes for CASSVSTGFSLLHF.

Concerning this clonotype itself: It may be a read error: a sequence one base away is much more abundant. The chain couples TRBV4-3 to TRBJ2-6; D is tentatively TRBD1 or TRBD2 (6 bases each). There are 18 residues in the CDR3. Germline V lookup: CDR1 LGHNA, CDR2 YSLEER. CDR3 residues: CASSQGAVGARGASVLTF. In nucleotides, the CDR3 is TGCGCCAGCAGCCAAGGGGCTGTGGGGGCGCGCGGGGCCAGCGTCCTGACTTTC.

As to this clonotype: A much larger clone lies a single base off, so this may be a read error. The chain is built from TRBV20-1 and TRBJ1-1; D possibly corresponds to TRBD1 (5 bases). Germline loops: CDR1 DFQATT, CDR2 SNEGSKA (reference sequence). The CDR3 extends over 15 amino acids. CDR3 DNA sequence: TGCAGAGCTAATGGAGGGGTAGCGATGAACACTGAAGCTTTCTTT. It specifies CRANGGVAMNTEAFF.

Details on this clonotype: Just one base apart from a much larger clone, this may be a read error. The DNA for the CDR3 is TGTGCCAGCCAAGAAGCGGGTCTAGGCAATCAGCCCCAGCATTTT. It translates to CASQEAGLGNQPQHF. This rearrangement joins TRBV2 to TRBJ1-5; D is ambiguous. The germline V gene has CDR1 SNHLY and CDR2 FYNNEI. V was shortened by 8 bases and J by 2 bases, with 16 bases between the two germline ends. The CDR3 contains 15 residues.

The rearrangement joins TRBV27 to TRBJ1-1; no clear D gene. The V gene lost 8 bases and the J gene lost 4 bases, with 14 bases spanning the gap. This CDR3 is built from 13 residues. The germline V gene encodes CDR1 MNHEY and CDR2 SMNVEV (reference sequence). The CDR3 spells CASDLKGFTEAFF. For the CDR3, the DNA is TGTGCCAGCGATTTGAAAGGTTTCACTGAAGCTTTCTTT.

CDR3 nucleotides: TGTGCCAGCAGCTTAAACCCAGCGGGATGGCCAGATACGCAGTATTTT. This sequence encodes CASSLNPAGWPDTQYF. This chain connects TRBV7-2 to TRBJ2-3; 7 bases agree with TRBD2. Trimming at V came to 2 bases and at J to 4 bases, leaving 9 bases not matched to a gene. The CDR3 spans 16 residues. Germline CDR1 SGHTA, CDR2 FQGNSA.

Note on this clonotype: A much larger clone is a single base away; this may be a read error. V is TRBV4-2 and J is TRBJ2-3, with TRBD2 identical over 11 bases. From germline, CDR1 is LGHNA and CDR2 YNFKEQ. CDR3 length: 21 residues. The DNA of the CDR3 is TGTGCCAGCAGCCAAGATGGACTAGCGGGTCTCGCCCCCCTAAGCACAGATGCGCAGTATTTT. It specifies CASSQDGLAGLAPLSTDAQYF.

The chain's CDR3 is CASRPFRGLNTGELFF. CDR3 coding DNA: TGTGCTAGTCGTCCGTTCAGGGGGCTAAACACCGGGGAGCTGTTTTTT. V usage is TRBV12-5 and J usage is TRBJ2-2; 8 nucleotides agree with TRBD1. J lost 2 bases, V lost 8 bases, and 10 bases had no gene match. The CDR3 loop spans 16 amino acids. CDR1 and CDR2 from the germline V gene are LGHNT and FRNRAP.

This clonotype occurred many times. V gene TRBV6-2 or TRBV6-3 combines with J gene TRBJ2-7; D call uncertain. Looked up from germline, CDR1 is MNHEY and CDR2 is SVGEGT. The V end was cut by 2 bases, the J end by 6 bases, with 8 bases between. CDR3 size: 12 residues. The DNA for the CDR3 is TGTGCCAGCAGTTACGTCGGTGTCGAGCAGTACTTC. The encoded protein is CASSYVGVEQYF.